Each of the 24 T cell receptor beta chains below was sequenced from the same sample in a study of blood T cell repertoires in COVID-19. Measured with immunoSEQ multiplex PCR; TCRdb has only the in-frame clones, and not every one. Of 200,000 or so clones listed, 88% were seen once; the top ten hold less than 7.5%. Sequencing was carried out using peripheral blood. The receptors were sampled from a woman aged 40 to 50 who had recovered from COVID-19.

This chain links TRBV5-1 with TRBJ2-6; D not resolved. Germline V gene sequence: CDR1 SGHRS, CDR2 YFSETQ. Deletions cut 2 bases from V and 0 bases from J, with 6 bases between. This CDR3 contains 15 residues. The chain's CDR3 is CASSLFSSGANVLTF. CDR3 coding DNA: TGCGCCAGCAGCTTATTTAGCTCTGGGGCCAACGTCCTGACTTTC.

In DNA form, the CDR3 reads TGTGCCAGCAGGTCCGGGCCCCAGGGCACTGAAGCTTTCTTT. Residues: CASRSGPQGTEAFF. The rearrangement joins TRBV5-5 to TRBJ1-1, with D possibly TRBD1 on 5 matching bases. Germline V gene lookup returns CDR1 SGHKS and CDR2 YYEKEE (reference sequence). Trimming cost V 5 bases and J 4 bases, with 15 bases left between them. CDR3 length equals 14 residues.

The rearrangement uses TRBV3-1 (or the pseudogene TRBV3-2) and TRBJ2-1; D is perhaps TRBD2 (5 bases). CDR3 length: 15 residues. V was cut by 0 bases and J by 13 bases, with 19 bases left in between. The germline CDR1 and CDR2 sequences are LGHDT and YNNKEL (reference sequence). Here the CDR3 DNA reads TGTGCCAGCAGCCAAGAGGCGAGGCCTTCGGGATCCCAGTTCTTC. Its translation is CASSQEARPSGSQFF.

This chain uses TRBV10-3 with TRBJ1-5, with 11 positions matching TRBD1. Germline loops: CDR1 ENHRY, CDR2 SYGVKD. The CDR3 extends over 18 amino acids. Germline trimming cut 2 bases from V and 3 bases from J; bases unmatched to any gene: 9. The CDR3 loop is CAISEGFRGQGDNQPQHF. CDR3 sequence (DNA): TGTGCCATCAGTGAGGGGTTCCGGGGACAGGGGGACAATCAGCCCCAGCATTTT.

The genes are TRBV4-3 and TRBJ2-7; 8 bases map to TRBD1. V lost 0 bases to trimming and J lost 0 bases; unmatched junction nucleotides: 4. Germline V lookup: CDR1 LGHNA, CDR2 YSLEER. The CDR3 covers 16 residues. The CDR3 loop reads CASSQEVTGDSYEQYF. The CDR3 DNA is TGCGCCAGCAGCCAAGAAGTGACAGGGGACTCCTACGAGCAGTACTTC.

This chain connects TRBV7-9 to TRBJ1-2, with a possible D match to TRBD1 (6 bases). This CDR3 has 15 amino acids. The V gene lost 6 bases and the J gene lost 6 bases, with 20 bases spanning the gap. CDR1 is SEHNR, CDR2 FQNEAQ, per germline (reference sequence). The CDR3 reads CASSRNTGWRNGYTF. The CDR3 DNA reads TGTGCCAGCAGTCGCAACACAGGGTGGAGGAATGGCTACACCTTC.

The chain has TRBV7-2 and TRBJ1-2, with a possible D match to TRBD1 (5 bases). This CDR3 is 13 amino acids long. The germline gives CDR1 SGHTA, CDR2 FQGNSA. V gave up 5 bases and J gave up 4 bases, with 11 bases separating them. CDR3: CASSGTGTYGYTF. CDR3 DNA sequence: TGTGCCAGCAGCGGAACAGGTACCTATGGCTACACCTTC.

This rearrangement joins TRBV19 to TRBJ2-7; 12 bases match TRBD1. Per germline, CDR1 LNHDA and CDR2 SQIVND (reference sequence). The V segment lost 6 bases and the J segment 5 bases; nucleotides outside the gene matches: 5. This CDR3 has 14 residues. CDR3 residues: CASSRGQGANEQYF. The CDR3 nucleotides read TGTGCCAGTAGCCGGGGACAGGGGGCTAACGAGCAGTACTTC. The full variable domain, with the rest looked up from reference TRBV19 and TRBJ2-7, is DGGITQSPKYLFRKEGQNVTLSCEQNLNHDAMYWYRQDPGQGLRLIYYSQIVNDFQKGDIAEGYSVSREKKESFPLTVTSAQKNPTAFYLCASSRGQGANEQYFGPGTRLTVT.

The chain joins TRBV2 to TRBJ1-3; D is possibly TRBD1 (6 bases). The V gene lost 10 bases and the J gene lost 0 bases, with 25 bases spanning the gap. The CDR3 is made up of 18 amino acids. Germline V gives CDR1 SNHLY, CDR2 FYNNEI. DNA of the CDR3: TGTGCCATCCTGGGGTTGGACAGCGGATGGGACTCTGGAAACACCATATATTTT. Its protein is CAILGLDSGWDSGNTIYF.

This clone was observed a few times. This chain joins TRBV27 and TRBJ2-7, with 11 bases matching TRBD2. Germline V lookup: CDR1 MNHEY, CDR2 SMNVEV (reference sequence). The V segment lost 4 bases and the J segment 0 bases; nucleotides outside the gene matches: 2. The length of the CDR3 is 15 residues. In DNA, the CDR3 is TGTGCCAGCAGTTCGACTAGCGGGAACTCCTACGAGCAGTACTTC. Translating gives CASSSTSGNSYEQYF.

The chain couples TRBV6-5 to TRBJ2-1, with D hard to call. The CDR3 is 14 residues long. Trimming cost V 2 bases and J 0 bases, with 5 bases left between them. The V gene's germline CDR1 is MNHEY and CDR2 SVGAGI. The CDR3 sequence is CASSYASSYNEQFF. CDR3 DNA: TGTGCCAGCAGTTACGCGAGCTCCTACAATGAGCAGTTCTTC.

The genes are TRBV6-2 or TRBV6-3 and TRBJ2-7; 9 bases fit TRBD2. V gave up 6 bases and J gave up 3 bases; unmatched junction bases: 9. From germline, CDR1 is MNHEY and CDR2 SVGEGT. The CDR3 totals 15 residues. The CDR3 nucleotides are TGTGCCAGCAGGCCTAGCGGGGAGCGGAGCTACGAGCAGTACTTC. Translated: CASRPSGERSYEQYF.

This chain joins TRBV18 and TRBJ2-7; D gene ambiguous. Germline lookup yields CDR1 KGHSH and CDR2 LQKENI. V lost 3 bases and J lost 1, with 4 bases in between. This CDR3 comprises 12 residues. The CDR3 sequence: CASSPTSYEQYF. CDR3 nucleotides: TGTGCCAGCTCACCTACTTCCTACGAGCAGTACTTC.

This chain uses TRBV29-1 with TRBJ2-1; 7 nucleotides agree with TRBD2. The V segment lost 3 bases and the J segment 0 bases; nucleotides outside the gene matches: 8. The CDR3 contains 16 residues. The germline CDR1 and CDR2 sequences are SQVTM and ANQGSEA. The CDR3 DNA follows: TGCAGCGTTGACCTGGGACGCGGGAGCTCCTACAATGAGCAGTTCTTC. This codes for CSVDLGRGSSYNEQFF.

The chain couples TRBV6-5 to TRBJ2-5, with D possibly being TRBD2 (6 bases). V was trimmed by 4 bases and J by 5 bases, leaving 8 bases between them. The CDR3 runs 12 residues. Germline CDR1 MNHEY, CDR2 SVGAGI. The CDR3 spells CASSSGRETQYF. The CDR3 coding sequence is TGTGCCAGCAGTTCGGGGAGGGAGACCCAGTACTTC.

The chain combines TRBV6-5 with TRBJ1-4, with D tentatively TRBD1 (5 bases). Germline lookup yields CDR1 MNHEY and CDR2 SVGAGI. The ends were cut back, 0 bases at V and 9 bases at J, with 11 bases in the middle. CDR3 length equals 14 residues. The CDR3 region is CASSYSGQSQKLFF. The DNA of the CDR3 is TGTGCCAGCAGTTACTCGGGGCAATCGCAAAAACTGTTTTTT.

The V call is TRBV5-1, the J call TRBJ2-7; 8 bases align to TRBD1. The trim removed 4 bases at V and 1 base at J, leaving 7 bases unmatched. Germline V gene data show CDR1 as SGHRS and CDR2 as YFSETQ. The CDR3 runs to 15 residues. The CDR3 DNA follows: TGCGCCAGCAGCCCAGGGGGCCTCTCGTCCTACGAGCAGTACTTC. This encodes CASSPGGLSSYEQYF.

This sequence joins TRBV5-1 and TRBJ2-3; 7 nucleotides match TRBD1. V dropped 2 bases and J dropped 6; count of bases not matched to a gene: 15. CDR3 length: 17 residues. The germline CDR1 and CDR2 sequences are SGHRS and YFSETQ. The CDR3 DNA is TGCGCCAGCAGCTTAAATCCGACAGGGCCGAGTGGGGATACGCAGTATTTT. Translated, it gives CASSLNPTGPSGDTQYF.

V and J are TRBV21-1 and TRBJ2-5; TRBD2, the table's D call, lacks a check against the DNA. TRBV21-1 is assigned pseudogene status. The CDR3 loop spans 11 amino acids. The CDR3 DNA follows: TGTGCCAGCAGCAGCCGGGAGACCCAGTACTTC. Its translation is CASSSRETQYF.

The rearrangement links TRBV5-5 to TRBJ2-1; the D gene is possibly TRBD2 (6 bases). The V gene's germline CDR1 is SGHKS and CDR2 YYEKEE (reference sequence). This CDR3 is 14 amino acids long. V was cut by 1 base and J by 6 bases, with 11 bases left in between. The CDR3 region is CASSLLASSNEQFF. Here the CDR3 DNA reads TGTGCCAGCAGCTTGCTAGCGAGCTCCAATGAGCAGTTCTTC.

The genes are TRBV29-1 and TRBJ1-2; 9 bases match TRBD1. Trimming cost V 4 bases and J 4 bases; bases outside gene matches: 4. The length of the CDR3 is 13 residues. Germline V gives CDR1 SQVTM, CDR2 ANQGSEA. The CDR3 spells CSVGHRGLYGYTF. CDR3 nucleotides: TGCAGCGTTGGACACAGGGGGCTCTATGGCTACACCTTC.

V is TRBV4-1 and J is TRBJ2-3, with TRBD2 matching over 7 bases. This CDR3 has 19 residues. Looked up from germline, CDR1 is MGHRA and CDR2 is YSYEKL. Trimming cost V 0 bases and J 1 base; bases outside gene matches: 13. DNA for the CDR3: TGCGCCAGCAGCCAAGATGTTGGGGGAGGTGGGAGGGGCACAGATACGCAGTATTTT. This encodes CASSQDVGGGGRGTDTQYF.

This chain joins TRBV9 and TRBJ2-1; 9 nucleotides align to TRBD2. V was pared by 4 bases and J by 8 bases, with 7 bases of the junction left unmatched. Germline values: CDR1 SGDLS, CDR2 YYNGEE. CDR3 length: 14 residues. The CDR3 coding sequence is TGTGCCAGCAGCCCCATAGCGGGAGAACATGAGCAGTTCTTC. It is translated as CASSPIAGEHEQFF.

CDR3 nucleotides: TGTGCCAGCGGGTCGGGACAGGGGGTAAAGTCACCCCTCCACTTT. It codes for CASGSGQGVKSPLHF. V and J are TRBV3-1 (or the pseudogene TRBV3-2) and TRBJ1-6, with 11 bases matching TRBD1. J lost 10 bases, V lost 8 bases, and 10 bases had no gene match. Germline V gives CDR1 LGHDT, CDR2 YNNKEL (reference sequence). This CDR3 is built from 15 residues.